This TCR beta chain was identified in a study of CXCR3-negative and CXCR3-positive naive CD8 T cells. Germline CDR1 and CDR2: MNHEY and SVGAGI. CDR3 length: 13 residues. Carrying UMI labels, the TRB cDNA libraries were prepared through 5' RACE. TCRdb re-called the 5' RACE reads and gives one entry per CDR3 protein, without DNA. Listed are 70,000 to 100,000 distinct CDR3 sequences; approximately 1.7% falls within the top ten. The chain combines TRBV6-5 with TRBJ2-3. What was sequenced was naive CXCR3- CD8+ T cells from blood. Described subset: CD45RO-CCR7+CD27+CD95- naive CD8+ T cells lacking CXCR3 (TNR3-). This TCR was sampled from a human donor in good health. Some clones in this sample may be carry-over from other donors' samples. CDR3 protein: CASSPTNTDTQYF.